This record looks at one T cell receptor beta chain sequence and its context. Unmatched junction bases numbered 6, after V lost 0 bases and J lost 6 bases. The CDR3 covers 16 residues. CDR1 is MNHNY and CDR2 is SVGAGI in the germline V gene (reference sequence). This specimen comes from a study of cytomegalovirus exposure and HLA in healthy donors. The PCR made use of 60 Vbeta and 13 Jbeta primers. Produced via immunoSEQ multiplex PCR; TCRdb's table is partial and in-frame only. The repertoire holds more than 110,000 clones, with around 77% as singletons. Sequenced sample: PBMCs. This receptor was obtained from a woman aged 50 to 60 in good health and CMV-seronegative. The J gene is TRBJ2-2, the V gene TRBV6-6; 8 nucleotides line up with TRBD1. CDR3 sequence (DNA): TGTGCCAGCAGTTACTCCCGGACAGGGAGTGCCGGGGAGCTGTTTTTT. The encoded protein is CASSYSRTGSAGELFF.